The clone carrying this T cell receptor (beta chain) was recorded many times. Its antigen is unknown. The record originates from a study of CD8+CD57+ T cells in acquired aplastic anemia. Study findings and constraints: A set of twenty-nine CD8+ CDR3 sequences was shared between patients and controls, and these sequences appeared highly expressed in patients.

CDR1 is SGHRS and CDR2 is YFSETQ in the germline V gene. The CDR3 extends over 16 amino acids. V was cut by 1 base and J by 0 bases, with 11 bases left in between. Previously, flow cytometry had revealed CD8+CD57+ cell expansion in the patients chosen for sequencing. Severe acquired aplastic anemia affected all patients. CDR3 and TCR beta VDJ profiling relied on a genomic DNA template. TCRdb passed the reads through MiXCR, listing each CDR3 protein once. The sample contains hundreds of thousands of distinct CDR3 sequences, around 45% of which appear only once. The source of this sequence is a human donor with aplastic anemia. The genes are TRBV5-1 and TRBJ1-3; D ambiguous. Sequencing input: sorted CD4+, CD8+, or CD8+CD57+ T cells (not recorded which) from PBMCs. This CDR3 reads CASSLNSVNSGNTIYF. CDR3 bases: TGCGCCAGCAGCTTGAACTCAGTTAACTCTGGAAACACCATATATTTT.